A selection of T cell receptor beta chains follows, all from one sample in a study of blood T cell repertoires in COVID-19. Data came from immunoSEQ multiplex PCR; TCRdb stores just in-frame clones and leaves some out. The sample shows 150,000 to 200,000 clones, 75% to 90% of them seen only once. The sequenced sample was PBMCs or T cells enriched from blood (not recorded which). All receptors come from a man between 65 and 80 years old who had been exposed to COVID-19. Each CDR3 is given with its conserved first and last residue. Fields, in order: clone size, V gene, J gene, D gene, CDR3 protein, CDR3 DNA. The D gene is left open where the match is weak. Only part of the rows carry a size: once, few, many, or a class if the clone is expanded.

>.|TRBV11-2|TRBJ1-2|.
CASSLGARYGYTF
TGTGCCAGCAGCTTAGGGGCCCGCTATGGCTACACCTTC
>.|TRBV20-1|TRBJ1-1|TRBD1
CSASSRTGVKNTEAFF
TGCAGTGCTAGTTCGAGGACAGGGGTTAAGAACACTGAAGCTTTCTTT
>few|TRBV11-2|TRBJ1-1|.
CASSLGLLNTEAFF
TGTGCCAGCAGCTTAGGCCTACTGAACACTGAAGCTTTCTTT
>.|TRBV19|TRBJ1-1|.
CASSMGTKTEAFF
TGTGCCAGTAGTATGGGGACAAAAACTGAAGCTTTCTTT
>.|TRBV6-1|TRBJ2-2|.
CASSESGVPENTGELFF
TGTGCCAGCAGTGAATCAGGGGTGCCGGAGAACACCGGGGAGCTGTTTTTT
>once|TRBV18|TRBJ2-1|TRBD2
CASSPRTSGNNEQFF
TGTGCCAGCTCACCAAGGACTAGCGGGAACAATGAGCAGTTCTTC
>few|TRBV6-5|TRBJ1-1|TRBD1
CASSLRQGRNTEAFF
TGTGCCAGCAGTTTGCGACAGGGAAGGAACACTGAAGCTTTCTTT
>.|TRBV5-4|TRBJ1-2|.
CASSLGQGTNYGYTF
TGTGCCAGCAGCTTGGGCCAGGGGACCAACTATGGCTACACCTTC
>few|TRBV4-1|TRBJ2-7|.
CASSQDNRTPSEQYF
TGCGCCAGCAGCCAAGATAATCGGACACCTAGTGAGCAGTACTTC
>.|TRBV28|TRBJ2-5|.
CASSSGSLSKETQYF
TGTGCCAGCAGTTCAGGGTCCTTAAGTAAAGAGACCCAGTACTTC
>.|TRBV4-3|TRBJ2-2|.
CASSQGLGVLTGELFF
TGCGCCAGCAGCCAAGGGCTAGGGGTCCTCACCGGGGAGCTGTTTTTT
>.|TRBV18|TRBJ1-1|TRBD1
CASSRQGADTEAFF
TGTGCCAGCTCTCGACAGGGGGCGGACACTGAAGCTTTCTTT
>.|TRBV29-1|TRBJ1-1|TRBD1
CSASGQGLTEAFF
TGCAGCGCCTCGGGACAGGGATTGACTGAAGCTTTCTTT
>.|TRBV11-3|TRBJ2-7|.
CASSARGASYEQYF
TGTGCCAGCAGCGCCAGGGGGGCCTCCTACGAGCAGTACTTC
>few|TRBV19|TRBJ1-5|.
CASSKNRGEPQHF
TGTGCCAGTAGTAAAAACCGAGGTGAGCCCCAGCATTTT
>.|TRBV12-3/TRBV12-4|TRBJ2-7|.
CASSLRGSEQYF
TGTGCCAGCAGTTTGAGAGGGAGCGAGCAGTACTTC
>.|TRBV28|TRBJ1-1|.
CASTTGMNTEAFF
TGTGCCAGCACCACAGGGATGAACACTGAAGCTTTCTTT
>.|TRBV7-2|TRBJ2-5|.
CASSLAPERDQYF
TGTGCCAGCAGCTTAGCCCCCGAACGGGACCAGTACTTC
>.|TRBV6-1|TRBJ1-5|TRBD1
CASSDRGEQPQHF
TGTGCCAGCAGTGACAGGGGGGAACAGCCCCAGCATTTT
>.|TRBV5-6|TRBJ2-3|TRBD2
CASSLVAGGYTDTQYF
TGTGCCAGCAGCTTGGTGGCGGGGGGGTACACAGATACGCAGTATTTT
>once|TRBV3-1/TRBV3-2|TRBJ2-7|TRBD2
CASSSPGLAAAYEQYF
TGTGCCAGCAGTTCGCCGGGACTAGCGGCCGCCTACGAGCAGTACTTC
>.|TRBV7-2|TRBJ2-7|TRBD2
CASSLVLSGGEQYF
TGTGCCAGCAGCTTAGTCTTATCGGGGGGCGAGCAGTACTTC
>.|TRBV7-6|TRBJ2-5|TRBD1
CASSSWFFSLDRGKRPTQYF
TGTGCCAGCAGCTCTTGGTTCTTTTCCCTAGACAGGGGGAAGCGTCCTACCCAGTACTTC
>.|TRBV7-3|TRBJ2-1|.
CASSFGIGNEQFF
TGTGCCAGCAGCTTCGGGATTGGTAATGAGCAGTTCTTC
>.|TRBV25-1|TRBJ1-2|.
CASSDSARKGFYGYTF
TGTGCCAGCAGTGATTCGGCCCGAAAGGGGTTCTATGGCTACACCTTC
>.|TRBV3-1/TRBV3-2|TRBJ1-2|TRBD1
CASSRGGTGQVYGYTF
TGTGCCAGCAGCCGGGGCGGGACAGGGCAGGTCTATGGCTACACCTTC
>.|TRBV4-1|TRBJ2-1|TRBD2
CASSQDGEGSYNEQFF
TGCGCCAGCAGCCAAGATGGGGAGGGCTCCTACAATGAGCAGTTCTTC
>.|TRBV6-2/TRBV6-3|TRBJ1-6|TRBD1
CASSGAGGSPLHF
TGTGCCAGCAGTGGGGCAGGGGGATCACCCCTCCACTTT
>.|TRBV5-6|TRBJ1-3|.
CASSLGSTRNTIYF
TGTGCCAGCAGCTTGGGCTCGACTCGGAACACCATATATTTT
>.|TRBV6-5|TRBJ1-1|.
CASSSNTEAFF
TGTGCCAGCAGTTCTAACACTGAAGCTTTCTTT
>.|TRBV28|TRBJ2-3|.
CASRTGTAQYF
TGTGCCAGCAGGACAGGTACCGCGCAGTATTTT
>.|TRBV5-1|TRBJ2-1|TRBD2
CASSLGWEGSNEQFF
TGCGCCAGCAGCTTGGGGTGGGAGGGATCCAATGAGCAGTTCTTC
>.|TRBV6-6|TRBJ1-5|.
CASRNFQAGDQPQHF
TGTGCCAGCAGAAATTTTCAAGCCGGGGATCAGCCCCAGCATTTT
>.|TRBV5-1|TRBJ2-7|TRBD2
CASSLIPAGEGEQYF
TGCGCCAGCAGCCTCATCCCAGCGGGAGAAGGCGAGCAGTACTTC
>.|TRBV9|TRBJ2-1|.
CASSPRGDSYNEQFF
TGTGCCAGCAGCCCCCGCGGCGATTCCTACAATGAGCAGTTCTTC
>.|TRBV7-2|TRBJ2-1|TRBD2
CASSPRLAGGDEQFF
TGTGCCAGCAGCCCCCGACTAGCGGGGGGGGATGAGCAGTTCTTC
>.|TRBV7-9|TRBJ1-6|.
CASSPYDNSPLHF
TGTGCCAGCAGCCCCTATGATAATTCACCCCTCCACTTT
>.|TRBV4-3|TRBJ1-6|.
CASSQRDDNSPLHF
TGCGCCAGCAGCCAGAGGGATGATAATTCACCCCTCCACTTT
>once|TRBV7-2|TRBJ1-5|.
CASSPLGGQVYQPQHF
TGTGCCAGCAGCCCACTCGGTGGGCAGGTTTATCAGCCCCAGCATTTT
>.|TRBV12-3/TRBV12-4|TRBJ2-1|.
CASSLRQLNEQFF
TGTGCCAGCAGTTTAAGACAGCTCAATGAGCAGTTCTTC
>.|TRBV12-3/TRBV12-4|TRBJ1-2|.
CASSTPGYGYTF
TGTGCCAGCAGTACCCCAGGGTATGGCTACACCTTC
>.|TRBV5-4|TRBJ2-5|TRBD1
CASSLEGAGLETQYF
TGTGCCAGCAGCTTGGAGGGGGCAGGGCTAGAGACCCAGTACTTC
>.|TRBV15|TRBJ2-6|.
CATSKLPKIGANVLTF
TGTGCCACCAGCAAGCTACCCAAAATAGGGGCCAACGTCCTGACTTTC
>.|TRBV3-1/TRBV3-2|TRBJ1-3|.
CASSHSIGSSGNTIYF
TGTGCCAGCAGCCATTCGATCGGGAGCTCTGGAAACACCATATATTTT
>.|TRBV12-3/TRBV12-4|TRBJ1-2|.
CASSLPGVGYTF
TGTGCCAGCAGTCTCCCAGGGGTGGGCTACACCTTC
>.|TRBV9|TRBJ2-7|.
CASSLGGALDEQYF
TGTGCCAGCAGCCTGGGGGGGGCACTTGACGAGCAGTACTTC
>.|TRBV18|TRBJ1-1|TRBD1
CASSETGTRVNTEAFF
TGTGCCAGCTCTGAGACAGGGACCCGGGTGAACACTGAAGCTTTCTTT
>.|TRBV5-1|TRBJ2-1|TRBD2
CASSLSGLVFNEQFF
TGCGCCAGCAGCTTGTCGGGACTAGTCTTCAATGAGCAGTTCTTC
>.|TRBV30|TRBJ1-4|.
CAWGREKLFF
TGTGCCTGGGGCAGAGAAAAACTGTTTTTT
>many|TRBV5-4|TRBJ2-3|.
CASSLGENTDTQYF
TGTGCCAGCAGCTTGGGCGAAAACACAGATACGCAGTATTTT
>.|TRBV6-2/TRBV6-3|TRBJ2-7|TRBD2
CASSSGRAYEQYF
TGTGCCAGCAGCTCCGGGAGGGCCTACGAGCAGTACTTC
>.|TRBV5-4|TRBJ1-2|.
CASSLEQVPNYGYTF
TGTGCCAGCAGCTTGGAACAGGTACCTAACTATGGCTACACCTTC
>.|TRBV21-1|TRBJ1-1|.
CASSKQDTEAFF
TGTGCCAGCAGCAAGCAGGACACTGAAGCTTTCTTT
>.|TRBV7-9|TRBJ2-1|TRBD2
CASSSTSGRGYNEQFF
TGTGCCAGCAGCTCTACTAGCGGGAGAGGGTACAATGAGCAGTTCTTC